A selection of T cell receptor beta chains follows, all from one sample in a study of CD8+CD57+ T cells in acquired aplastic anemia. TCRdb re-derived calls from the reads in MiXCR, one entry per CDR3 protein. In the table there are approximately 260,000 distinct CDR3 sequences, 82% of which are singletons. The sample taken for sequencing was sorted CD4+, CD8+, or CD8+CD57+ T cells (not recorded which) from PBMCs. The source is a human donor with aplastic anemia. Each CDR3 is given with its conserved first and last residue. Fields, in order: J gene, D gene, clone size, V gene, CDR3 DNA, CDR3 protein. D genes are given only for firm matches. Only some rows state a clone size, as once, few, many or a class for expanded clones.

j_call: TRBJ2-7
d_call: .
clone_size: .
v_call: TRBV7-8
cdr3_nt: TGTGCCAGCAGCTGGGGCGGCGGGAAGGGCTATGAGCAGTACTTC
cdr3_aa: CASSWGGGKGYEQYF

j_call: TRBJ2-6
d_call: .
clone_size: .
v_call: TRBV7-8
cdr3_nt: TGTGCCAGCAGCTTAGCGGGTGGCCACGATGCCAAGTATCTGACTTTC
cdr3_aa: CASSLAGGHDAKYLTF

j_call: TRBJ2-5
d_call: .
clone_size: .
v_call: TRBV7-7
cdr3_nt: TGTGCCAGCAGCATGACAGTGGACACTGGAGATTTCTTGTACTTC
cdr3_aa: CASSMTVDTGDFLYF

j_call: TRBJ2-3
d_call: .
clone_size: .
v_call: TRBV13
cdr3_nt: TGTGCCAGCAGCCCATTGCTGGAGGGAACAGATACGCAGTATTTT
cdr3_aa: CASSPLLEGTDTQYF

j_call: TRBJ1-2
d_call: .
clone_size: .
v_call: TRBV5-6
cdr3_nt: TGTGCCAGCAGCTTGGAGAGGGACGGGGGCTATGGCTACACCTTC
cdr3_aa: CASSLERDGGYGYTF

j_call: TRBJ1-2
d_call: .
clone_size: .
v_call: TRBV9
cdr3_nt: TGTGCCAGCAGCGCACGGGACGCGGGCTTGGACTATGGCTACACCTTC
cdr3_aa: CASSARDAGLDYGYTF

j_call: TRBJ2-2
d_call: TRBD2
clone_size: few
v_call: TRBV20-1
cdr3_nt: TGCAGTGCCCGACTAGCGACGAACACCGGGGAGCTGTTTTTT
cdr3_aa: CSARLATNTGELFF

j_call: TRBJ2-2
d_call: TRBD2
clone_size: .
v_call: TRBV9
cdr3_nt: TGTGCCAGCAGCAGCGGACTAGCGGGAGGGTCGGCCGGGGAGCTGTTTTTT
cdr3_aa: CASSSGLAGGSAGELFF

j_call: TRBJ2-3
d_call: .
clone_size: .
v_call: TRBV6-2/TRBV6-3
cdr3_nt: TGTGCCAGCAACACACCGGGACGAGGCACAGATACGCAGTATTTT
cdr3_aa: CASNTPGRGTDTQYF

j_call: TRBJ1-5
d_call: TRBD1
clone_size: .
v_call: TRBV7-2
cdr3_nt: TGTGCCAGCAGTTCGGACAGGGCTCTTTATACGCAGCATTTT
cdr3_aa: CASSSDRALYTQHF

j_call: TRBJ2-3
d_call: .
clone_size: .
v_call: TRBV7-9
cdr3_nt: TGCGCCAGCAGCCATACAGGGAGTCAGCCCCAGCATTTTTTT
cdr3_aa: CASSHTGSQPQHFF

j_call: TRBJ1-1
d_call: .
clone_size: .
v_call: TRBV29-1
cdr3_nt: TGCAGCGTTGCCCTATGGCAGAAGAACACTGAAGCTTTCTTT
cdr3_aa: CSVALWQKNTEAFF

j_call: TRBJ2-1
d_call: .
clone_size: .
v_call: TRBV7-8
cdr3_nt: TGTGCCAGCAGCTTAGCGGGAGGACCCGATAATGAGCATTTCTTC
cdr3_aa: CASSLAGGPDNEHFF

j_call: TRBJ2-6
d_call: .
clone_size: once
v_call: TRBV7-4
cdr3_nt: TGTGCCAGCAGCCCCTGGAGAGGTGGGGCCAACGTCCTGACTTTC
cdr3_aa: CASSPWRGGANVLTF

j_call: TRBJ2-1
d_call: .
clone_size: .
v_call: TRBV4-2
cdr3_nt: TGTGCCAGCAGCCAAGAAGCTCAAAACTACAATGAGCAGTTCTTC
cdr3_aa: CASSQEAQNYNEQFF

j_call: TRBJ1-3
d_call: .
clone_size: .
v_call: TRBV7-2
cdr3_nt: TGTGCCAGCAGCTTAGACATCTTCTTAAACACCATATATTTT
cdr3_aa: CASSLDIFLNTIYF

j_call: TRBJ1-1
d_call: .
clone_size: once
v_call: TRBV9
cdr3_nt: TGTGCCAGCAGCGCCCCTACAGGGCTGAACACTGAAGCTTTCTTT
cdr3_aa: CASSAPTGLNTEAFF

j_call: TRBJ2-1
d_call: .
clone_size: few
v_call: TRBV13
cdr3_nt: TGTGCCAGCAGCTTAGGCTCGAGAGAGCCGTTCTTC
cdr3_aa: CASSLGSREPFF

j_call: TRBJ2-3
d_call: .
clone_size: .
v_call: TRBV7-9
cdr3_nt: TGTGCCAGCAGGGTCGGAAGCACAGGTACGCAGTATTTT
cdr3_aa: CASRVGSTGTQYF

j_call: TRBJ2-5
d_call: .
clone_size: .
v_call: TRBV7-3
cdr3_nt: TGTGCCAGCAGCTTAGATACCCAGCAGTACTTC
cdr3_aa: CASSLDTQQYF

j_call: TRBJ2-1
d_call: .
clone_size: .
v_call: TRBV15
cdr3_nt: TGTGCCACCAGCACCAGAGGGGGATGGGACAATGAGCAGTTCTTC
cdr3_aa: CATSTRGGWDNEQFF

j_call: TRBJ2-3
d_call: TRBD1
clone_size: .
v_call: TRBV24-1
cdr3_nt: TGTGCCACCAGTGATTCCTCCAGACAGGGATGGGGCACAGATACGCAGTATTTT
cdr3_aa: CATSDSSRQGWGTDTQYF

j_call: TRBJ2-3
d_call: TRBD1
clone_size: .
v_call: TRBV5-1
cdr3_nt: TGCGCCAGCAGCGTGGACAGGGTTTATTTAACAGATACGCAGTATTTT
cdr3_aa: CASSVDRVYLTDTQYF

j_call: TRBJ2-2
d_call: .
clone_size: .
v_call: TRBV11-2
cdr3_nt: TGCGCCAGCAGCCTGGCAGGGGGGGACACCGGGGAGCTGTTTTTT
cdr3_aa: CASSLAGGDTGELFF

j_call: TRBJ1-6
d_call: TRBD1
clone_size: once
v_call: TRBV5-1
cdr3_nt: TGCGCCAGCAGCCCGGACAGGAGAGATTCACCCCTCCACTTT
cdr3_aa: CASSPDRRDSPLHF

j_call: TRBJ2-7
d_call: .
clone_size: few
v_call: TRBV2
cdr3_nt: TGCGCCAGCAGTGCGGGCAGCAACTACGAGCAGTACTTC
cdr3_aa: CASSAGSNYEQYF